This is a list of T cell receptor beta chains from one sample in a study of cytomegalovirus exposure and HLA in healthy donors. The data were produced by immunoSEQ multiplex PCR, yet TCRdb's version contains in-frame clones alone and is incomplete. Here the sample table reports tens of thousands of clones. The sample consisted of PBMCs. The receptors here all came from a woman in her late teens or twenties in good health and CMV-seronegative. Each CDR3 is given with its conserved first and last residue.

J gene: TRBJ1-1; V gene: TRBV5-5; CDR3 protein: CASSSLSGVSEAFF
J gene: TRBJ1-1; V gene: TRBV6-5; CDR3 protein: CASSMRNTEAFF
J gene: TRBJ1-1; V gene: TRBV19; CDR3 protein: CASSIGRDTEAFF
J gene: TRBJ2-1; V gene: TRBV6-1; CDR3 protein: CASMASGGGYNEQFF
J gene: TRBJ1-2; V gene: TRBV5-1; CDR3 protein: CASSGGSNYGYTF
J gene: TRBJ2-2; V gene: TRBV5-1; CDR3 protein: CASSLETYTGELFF
J gene: TRBJ2-1; V gene: TRBV4-1; CDR3 protein: CASSQDPGLYNEQFF
J gene: TRBJ2-7; V gene: TRBV6-1; CDR3 protein: CASSGQEWHYEQYF
J gene: TRBJ1-5; V gene: TRBV5-6; CDR3 protein: CASSLGRGPSQPQHF
J gene: TRBJ1-5; V gene: TRBV2; CDR3 protein: CASSGGTGGSGQPQHF
J gene: TRBJ1-6; V gene: TRBV19; CDR3 protein: CASSTTGPGGNSPLHF
J gene: TRBJ1-1; V gene: TRBV5-1; CDR3 protein: CASSYLAGPLVEAFF
J gene: TRBJ1-1; V gene: TRBV28; CDR3 protein: CASSSPRLTGGTEAFF
J gene: TRBJ2-7; V gene: TRBV28; CDR3 protein: CASSLGDSELTYEQYF
J gene: TRBJ1-1; V gene: TRBV18; CDR3 protein: CASSSPGQGEAFF
J gene: TRBJ1-2; V gene: TRBV5-1; CDR3 protein: CASSLGGSQYGYTF
J gene: TRBJ2-7; V gene: TRBV5-1; CDR3 protein: CASSPFTTSGSYEQYF
J gene: TRBJ2-3; V gene: TRBV6-1; CDR3 protein: CASKTSGGADTQYF
J gene: TRBJ1-1; V gene: TRBV6-5; CDR3 protein: CASSYLTGPNTEAFF
J gene: TRBJ1-2; V gene: TRBV7-9; CDR3 protein: CASSVGFVGGWGYTF
J gene: TRBJ1-6; V gene: TRBV5-1; CDR3 protein: CASSPQGPYNSPLHF
J gene: TRBJ2-2; V gene: TRBV5-1; CDR3 protein: CASSPTPRAEETGELFF
J gene: TRBJ1-1; V gene: TRBV5-1; CDR3 protein: CASSLAPAQATEAFF
J gene: TRBJ2-7; V gene: TRBV5-1; CDR3 protein: CASSLVGGAEYEQYF
J gene: TRBJ1-3; V gene: TRBV18; CDR3 protein: CASSPPGVSGNTIYF
J gene: TRBJ2-2; V gene: TRBV6-5; CDR3 protein: CASSAPLQDTGELFF
J gene: TRBJ2-2; V gene: TRBV19; CDR3 protein: CASSTDSGELFF
J gene: TRBJ1-5; V gene: TRBV4-1; CDR3 protein: CASSQEAGQGKNQPQHF
J gene: TRBJ2-7; V gene: TRBV7-2; CDR3 protein: CASSLSGQAYEQYF
J gene: TRBJ2-7; V gene: TRBV4-2; CDR3 protein: CASSQVYGGEYEQYF
J gene: TRBJ1-1; V gene: TRBV6-1; CDR3 protein: CASSHPGGVNTEAFF
J gene: TRBJ1-3; V gene: TRBV9; CDR3 protein: CASSLGGLLFPSSGNTIYF
J gene: TRBJ2-7; V gene: TRBV7-9; CDR3 protein: CASSLGVGVGGGTYEQYF
J gene: TRBJ1-4; V gene: TRBV19; CDR3 protein: CASKRTGRGPGEKLFF
J gene: TRBJ2-7; V gene: TRBV18; CDR3 protein: CASSPRGQAYEQYF
J gene: TRBJ2-1; V gene: TRBV19; CDR3 protein: CASSSLAGDVNEQFF
J gene: TRBJ1-1; V gene: TRBV7-2; CDR3 protein: CASSPRTGGNTEAFF
J gene: TRBJ2-1; V gene: TRBV18; CDR3 protein: CASSPRDRGYEQFF
J gene: TRBJ1-3; V gene: TRBV5-1; CDR3 protein: CASSLGYNSGNTIYF
J gene: TRBJ1-1; V gene: TRBV4-2; CDR3 protein: CASSDVGGKKGGNTEAFF
J gene: TRBJ2-3; V gene: TRBV7-2; CDR3 protein: CASSETGGTDTQYF
J gene: TRBJ1-2; V gene: TRBV2; CDR3 protein: CASSEGRLEAF
J gene: TRBJ1-2; V gene: TRBV27; CDR3 protein: CASSPQGNYGYTF
J gene: TRBJ1-2; V gene: TRBV5-1; CDR3 protein: CASSSGPWDYGYTF
J gene: TRBJ2-3; V gene: TRBV5-4; CDR3 protein: CASSGSGPADTQYF
J gene: TRBJ2-2; V gene: TRBV5-1; CDR3 protein: CASSFFPAGANTGELFF
J gene: TRBJ2-7; V gene: TRBV14; CDR3 protein: CASSQGTGPLLGYEQYF
J gene: TRBJ1-2; V gene: TRBV21-1; CDR3 protein: CASSQNSAGNYGYTF
J gene: TRBJ2-7; V gene: TRBV9; CDR3 protein: CASSPRLALDEQYF
J gene: TRBJ2-7; V gene: TRBV10-2; CDR3 protein: CASMRTASSYEQYF
J gene: TRBJ1-1; V gene: TRBV6-6; CDR3 protein: CASSGYPGEAFF
J gene: TRBJ1-1; V gene: TRBV5-1; CDR3 protein: CASTSGGGWTEAFF
J gene: TRBJ1-1; V gene: TRBV5-1; CDR3 protein: CASRIPSGPEAFF
J gene: TRBJ1-1; V gene: TRBV28; CDR3 protein: CASSPLNTGDDNTEAFF
J gene: TRBJ2-3; V gene: TRBV29-1; CDR3 protein: CSVGTGRADTQYF
J gene: TRBJ2-7; V gene: TRBV29-1; CDR3 protein: CSARGPGESLYEQYF
J gene: TRBJ1-5; V gene: TRBV6-5; CDR3 protein: CASRRTGGNQPQHF
J gene: TRBJ1-2; V gene: TRBV5-6; CDR3 protein: CASQGDAYGYTF
J gene: TRBJ1-6; V gene: TRBV6-1; CDR3 protein: CASAGTGNSPLHF
J gene: TRBJ1-2; V gene: TRBV5-1; CDR3 protein: CASSSGTGGNYGYTF